This T cell receptor beta chain came from a study of shared clonotypes between healthy human individuals. This clone was observed a handful of times. TCRdb's table, derived via immunoSEQ multiplex PCR, lists solely in-frame clones and lacks some. The sample has roughly 2,300,000 clones, approximately 90% seen once. The CDR3 consists of 17 residues. Germline-derived CDR1 and CDR2 are MGHRA and YSYEKL. With 1 base removed from V and 3 bases from J, the gap between germline ends came to 18 bases. The chain joins TRBV4-1 to TRBJ1-1; D may be TRBD1 (5 bases). Sequencing was done on a sample of naive CD4+ T cells from PBMCs. Subset of the sample: CD45RA+ positively selected. The sequence was collected from a young man in good health. Some clones in this sample may be carry-over from other donors' samples. The CDR3 coding sequence is TGCGCCAGCAGCCAAGTAGCCAGGGCAACGTGGGACACTGAAGCTTTCTTT. Translated: CASSQVARATWDTEAFF.